This record covers a single T cell receptor (beta chain). This specimen comes from a study of T cells expressing NK-cell markers. TCRdb reprocessed the 5' RACE reads and stores each CDR3 protein as one record, lacking DNA. The sample includes fewer than 300,000 distinct CDR3 sequences. CDR1 is MDHEN and CDR2 is SYDVKM in the germline V gene. CDR3 size: 13 residues. This TCR was recovered from a woman aged 18-69 years in good health. The sample comprised blood T cells: a sorted CD56 or NKG2C T cell subset, CD4+ or CD8+ T cells, or bulk PBMC T cells (not recorded which). This chain uses TRBV28 with TRBJ2-7; as DNA is missing, the TRBD1 call by TCRdb cannot be tested. The CDR3 here is CASTGGGVYEQYF. The full variable domain, completed using reference TRBV28 and TRBJ2-7, is DVKVTQSSRYLVKRTGEKVFLECVQDMDHENMFWYRQDPGLGLRLIYFSYDVKMKEKGDIPEGYSVSREKKERFSLILESASTNQTSMYLCASTGGGVYEQYFGPGTRLTVT.